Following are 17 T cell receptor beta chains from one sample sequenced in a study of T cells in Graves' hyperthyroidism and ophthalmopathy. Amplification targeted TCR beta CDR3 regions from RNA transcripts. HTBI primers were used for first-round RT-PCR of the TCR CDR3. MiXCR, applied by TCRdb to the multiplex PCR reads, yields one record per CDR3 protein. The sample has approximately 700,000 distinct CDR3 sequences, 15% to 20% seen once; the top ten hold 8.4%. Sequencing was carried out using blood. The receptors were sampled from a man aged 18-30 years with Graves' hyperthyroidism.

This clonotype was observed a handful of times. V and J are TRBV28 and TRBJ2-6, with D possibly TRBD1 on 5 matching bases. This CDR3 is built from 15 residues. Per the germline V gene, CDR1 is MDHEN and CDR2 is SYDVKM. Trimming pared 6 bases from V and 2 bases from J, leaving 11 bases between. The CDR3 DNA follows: TGTGCCAGCAGCGAACAGGTCACTGGGGCCAACGTCCTGACTTTC. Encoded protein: CASSEQVTGANVLTF.

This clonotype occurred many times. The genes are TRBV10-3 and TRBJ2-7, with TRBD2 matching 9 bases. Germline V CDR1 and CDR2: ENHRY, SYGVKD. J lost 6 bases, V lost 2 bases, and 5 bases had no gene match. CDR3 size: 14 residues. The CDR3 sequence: CAISEKREASEQYF. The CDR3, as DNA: TGTGCCATCAGTGAGAAGCGGGAGGCGAGCGAGCAGTACTTC.

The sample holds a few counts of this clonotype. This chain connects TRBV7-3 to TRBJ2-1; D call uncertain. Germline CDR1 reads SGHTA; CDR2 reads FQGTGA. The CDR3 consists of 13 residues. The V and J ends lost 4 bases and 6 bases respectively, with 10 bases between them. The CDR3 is CASSSRPSNEQFF. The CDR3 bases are TGTGCCAGCAGCTCCCGGCCGAGCAATGAGCAGTTCTTC.

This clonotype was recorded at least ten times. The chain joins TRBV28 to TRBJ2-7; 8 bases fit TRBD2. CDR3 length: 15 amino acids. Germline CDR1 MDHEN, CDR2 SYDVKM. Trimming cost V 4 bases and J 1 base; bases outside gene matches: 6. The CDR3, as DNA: TGTGCCAGCAGTTCGGGGGGGCAAGAGTCCTACGAGCAGTACTTC. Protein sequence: CASSSGGQESYEQYF.

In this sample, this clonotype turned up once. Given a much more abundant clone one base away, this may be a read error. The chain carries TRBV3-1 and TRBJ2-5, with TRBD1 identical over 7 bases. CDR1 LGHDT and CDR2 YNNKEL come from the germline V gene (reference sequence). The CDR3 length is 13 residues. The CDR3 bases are TGTACCAGCAGCCAAAACAGGGGAGAGACCCAGTACTTC. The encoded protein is CTSSQNRGETQYF.

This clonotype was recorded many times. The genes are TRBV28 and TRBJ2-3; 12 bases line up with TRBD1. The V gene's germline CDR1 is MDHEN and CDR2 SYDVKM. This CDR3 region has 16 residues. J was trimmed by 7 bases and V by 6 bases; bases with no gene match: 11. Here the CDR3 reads CASRGTGGYQRYTQYF. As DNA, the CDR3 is TGTGCCAGCAGAGGGACAGGGGGCTACCAGAGGTATACGCAGTATTTT.

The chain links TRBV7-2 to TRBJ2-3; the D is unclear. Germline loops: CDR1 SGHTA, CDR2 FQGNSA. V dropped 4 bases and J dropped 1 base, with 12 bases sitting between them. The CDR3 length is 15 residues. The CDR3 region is CASSSRRSGTDTQYF. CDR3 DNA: TGTGCCAGCAGCTCCCGTCGTTCGGGCACAGATACGCAGTATTTT.

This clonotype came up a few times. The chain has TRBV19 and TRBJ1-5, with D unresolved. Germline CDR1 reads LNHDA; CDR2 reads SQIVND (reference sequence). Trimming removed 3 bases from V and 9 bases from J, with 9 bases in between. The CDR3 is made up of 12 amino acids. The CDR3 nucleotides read TGTGCCAGTAGTATCTCAAGCTTGCCCCAGCATTTT. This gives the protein CASSISSLPQHF. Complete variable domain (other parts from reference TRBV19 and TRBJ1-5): DGGITQSPKYLFRKEGQNVTLSCEQNLNHDAMYWYRQDPGQGLRLIYYSQIVNDFQKGDIAEGYSVSREKKESFPLTVTSAQKNPTAFYLCASSISSLPQHFGDGTRLSIL.

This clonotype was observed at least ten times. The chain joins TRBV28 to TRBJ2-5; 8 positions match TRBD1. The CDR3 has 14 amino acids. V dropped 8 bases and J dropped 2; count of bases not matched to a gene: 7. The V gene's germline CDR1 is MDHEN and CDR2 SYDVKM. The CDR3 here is CASVGTGGQETQYF. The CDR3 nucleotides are TGTGCCAGCGTAGGGACAGGTGGACAAGAGACCCAGTACTTC.

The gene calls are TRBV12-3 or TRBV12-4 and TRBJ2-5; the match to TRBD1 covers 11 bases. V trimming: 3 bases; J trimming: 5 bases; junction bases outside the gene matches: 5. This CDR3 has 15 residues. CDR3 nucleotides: TGTGCCAGCAGTTTGGGACAGGGGGATGGGGAGACCCAGTACTTC. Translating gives CASSLGQGDGETQYF.

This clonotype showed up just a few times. The CDR3 DNA reads as TGTGCCAGCAGTAGAAGGACAGGGTGGAGCAATCAGCCCCAGCATTTT. Translating it yields CASSRRTGWSNQPQHF. This rearrangement joins TRBV28 to TRBJ1-5; 8 bases align to TRBD1. CDR1 is MDHEN and CDR2 is SYDVKM in the germline V gene. The CDR3 is 16 residues long. V lost 5 bases and J lost 1; bases outside the gene matches: 7.

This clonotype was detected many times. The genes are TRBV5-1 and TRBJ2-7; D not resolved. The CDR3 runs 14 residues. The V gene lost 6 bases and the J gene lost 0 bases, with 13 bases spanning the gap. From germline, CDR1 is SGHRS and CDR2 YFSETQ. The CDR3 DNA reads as TGCGCCAGCACCACTGGACCGAACTCCTACGAGCAGTACTTC. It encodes CASTTGPNSYEQYF.

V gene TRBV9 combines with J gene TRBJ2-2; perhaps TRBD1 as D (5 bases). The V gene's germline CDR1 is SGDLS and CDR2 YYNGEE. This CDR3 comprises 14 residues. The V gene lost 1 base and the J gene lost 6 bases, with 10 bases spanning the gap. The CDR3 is CASSVSGKAGELFF. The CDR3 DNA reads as TGTGCCAGCAGCGTATCAGGGAAGGCCGGGGAGCTGTTTTTT.

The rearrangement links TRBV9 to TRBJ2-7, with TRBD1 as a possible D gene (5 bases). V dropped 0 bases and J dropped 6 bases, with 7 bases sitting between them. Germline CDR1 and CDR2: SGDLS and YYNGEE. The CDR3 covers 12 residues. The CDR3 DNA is TGTGCCAGCAGCGTAGAAGGGGCCGAGCAGTACTTC. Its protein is CASSVEGAEQYF.

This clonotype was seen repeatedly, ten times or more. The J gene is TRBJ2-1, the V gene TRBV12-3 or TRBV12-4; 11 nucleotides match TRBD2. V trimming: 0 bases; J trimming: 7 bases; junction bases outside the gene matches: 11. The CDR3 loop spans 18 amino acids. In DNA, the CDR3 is TGTGCCAGCAGTTTAGCGATCGGAATGCTAGCGGGGGGTAATGAGCAGTTCTTC. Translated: CASSLAIGMLAGGNEQFF.

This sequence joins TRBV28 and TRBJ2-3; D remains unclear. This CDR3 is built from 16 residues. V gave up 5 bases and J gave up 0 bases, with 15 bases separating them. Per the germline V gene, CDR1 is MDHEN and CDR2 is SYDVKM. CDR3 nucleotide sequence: TGTGCCAGCAGTCCCCTGAAGGTTTTCAGCACAGATACGCAGTATTTT. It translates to CASSPLKVFSTDTQYF. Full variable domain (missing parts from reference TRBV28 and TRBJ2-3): DVKVTQSSRYLVKRTGEKVFLECVQDMDHENMFWYRQDPGLGLRLIYFSYDVKMKEKGDIPEGYSVSREKKERFSLILESASTNQTSMYLCASSPLKVFSTDTQYFGPGTRLTVL.

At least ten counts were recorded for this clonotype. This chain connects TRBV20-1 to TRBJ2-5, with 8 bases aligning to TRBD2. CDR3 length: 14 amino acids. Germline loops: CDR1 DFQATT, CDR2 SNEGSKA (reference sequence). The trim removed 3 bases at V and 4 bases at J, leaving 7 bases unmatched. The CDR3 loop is CSARPGLGIETQYF. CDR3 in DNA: TGCAGTGCTAGGCCGGGACTAGGGATAGAGACCCAGTACTTC.